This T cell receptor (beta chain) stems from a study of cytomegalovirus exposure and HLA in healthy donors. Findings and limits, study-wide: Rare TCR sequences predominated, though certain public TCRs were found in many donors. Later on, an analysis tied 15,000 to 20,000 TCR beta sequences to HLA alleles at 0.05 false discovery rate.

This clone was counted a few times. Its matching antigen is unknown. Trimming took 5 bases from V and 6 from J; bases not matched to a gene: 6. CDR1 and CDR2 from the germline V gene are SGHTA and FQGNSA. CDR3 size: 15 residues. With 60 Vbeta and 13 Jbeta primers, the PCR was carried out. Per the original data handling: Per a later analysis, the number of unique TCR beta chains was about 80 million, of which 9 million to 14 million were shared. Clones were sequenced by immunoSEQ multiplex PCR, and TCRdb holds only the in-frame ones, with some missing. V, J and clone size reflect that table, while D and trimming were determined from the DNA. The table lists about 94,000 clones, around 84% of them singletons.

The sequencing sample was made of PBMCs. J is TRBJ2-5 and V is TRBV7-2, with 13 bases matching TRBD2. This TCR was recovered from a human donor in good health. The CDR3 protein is CASSPGLAGIKTQYF. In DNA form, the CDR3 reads TGTGCCAGCAGCCCGGGACTAGCGGGAATCAAGACCCAGTACTTC.